Listed below are T cell receptor beta chains from one sample, sequenced in a study of beta chain features in type 1 diabetes. The method was immunoSEQ multiplex PCR; TCRdb's version includes in-frame clones alone and lacks a portion of them. Among 600,000 to 700,000 clones listed, 9.5% to 15% were seen once. Sequenced: naive CD4+ T cells from blood. These receptors all come from a man between 25 and 39 years old with type 1 diabetes. Both conserved end residues are part of each CDR3. A D gene is named only where the DNA matches it firmly. Not every row has a clone size; where given, it reads once, few, many or a size class.

size	J	V	D	CDR3	DNA
.	TRBJ1-3	TRBV7-2	.	CASSFALISGNTIYF	TGTGCCAGCAGCTTCGCCCTAATCTCTGGAAACACCATATATTTT
few	TRBJ2-6	TRBV18	.	CASSPIRQGLHSGANVLTF	TGTGCCAGCTCACCCATAAGACAAGGTTTACACTCTGGGGCCAACGTCCTGACTTTC
.	TRBJ2-2	TRBV13	.	CASSRKTGELFF	TGTGCCAGCAGCCGGAAGACCGGGGAGCTGTTTTTT
.	TRBJ2-3	TRBV28	.	CASSLVAGTWAQYF	TGTGCCAGCAGTTTAGTGGCGGGCACCTGGGCGCAGTATTTT
few	TRBJ1-1	TRBV6-6	TRBD1	CASNPQGMATEAFF	TGTGCCAGCAACCCACAGGGGATGGCGACTGAAGCTTTCTTT
.	TRBJ2-5	TRBV5-1	TRBD2	CASSLGVEASGVSETQYF	TGCGCCAGCAGCTTGGGAGTCGAGGCTAGCGGGGTTTCGGAGACCCAGTACTTC
few	TRBJ2-5	TRBV5-1	.	CASSPRGETQYF	TGCGCCAGCAGCCCCAGAGGGGAGACCCAGTACTTC
.	TRBJ1-1	TRBV7-3	.	CASKVGENTEAFF	TGTGCCAGTAAGGTCGGCGAGAACACTGAAGCTTTCTTT
few	TRBJ2-7	TRBV10-3	.	CAISDGSADSYEQYF	TGTGCCATCAGTGATGGTAGCGCGGATTCCTACGAGCAGTACTTC
few	TRBJ1-6	TRBV5-4	TRBD1	CASSEDRRNSPLHF	TGTGCCAGCAGCGAGGACAGGCGAAATTCACCCCTCCACTTT
few	TRBJ1-3	TRBV27	.	CASRDSGNTIYF	TGTGCCAGCAGGGACTCTGGAAACACCATATATTTT
.	TRBJ2-2	TRBV11-3	.	CASSLSTGELFF	TGTGCCAGCAGCTTATCAACCGGGGAGCTGTTTTTT
.	TRBJ2-4	TRBV11-2	.	CASSPGRENIQYF	TGTGCCAGCAGTCCAGGGAGAGAAAACATTCAGTACTTC
few	TRBJ2-7	TRBV5-1	.	CASSSPGRTGLYF	TGCGCCAGCAGCTCCCCCGGAAGGACGGGACTGTACTTC
.	TRBJ2-7	TRBV5-4	.	CASSFLGRAYEQYF	TGTGCCAGCAGCTTTCTGGGCCGAGCCTACGAGCAGTACTTC
.	TRBJ2-5	TRBV7-7	.	CASSSNLQQETQYF	TGTGCCAGCAGCTCCAACTTACAGCAAGAGACCCAGTACTTC
few	TRBJ2-5	TRBV28	TRBD2	CASSMTSGGARLETQYF	TGTGCCAGCAGTATGACTAGCGGGGGGGCTCGTTTGGAGACCCAGTACTTC
.	TRBJ2-7	TRBV7-9	TRBD2	CASSLGVQTSGEYEQYF	TGTGCCAGCAGCTTAGGGGTACAGACTAGCGGGGAATACGAGCAGTACTTC
.	TRBJ2-1	TRBV11-1	.	CASSPRFGGAYNEQFF	TGTGCCAGCAGCCCCCGATTTGGCGGCGCCTACAATGAGCAGTTCTTC
.	TRBJ1-4	TRBV7-2	TRBD1	CASSLGQGANEKLFF	TGTGCCAGCAGCTTAGGGCAGGGGGCTAATGAAAAACTGTTTTTT
.	TRBJ2-7	TRBV4-3	TRBD1	CASSQALGQGFYEQYF	TGCGCCAGCAGCCAAGCGTTGGGACAGGGCTTCTACGAGCAGTACTTC
.	TRBJ2-3	TRBV2	.	CAISISPFGYGTQYF	TGTGCCATCTCGATTAGCCCCTTCGGCTATGGAACGCAGTATTTT
.	TRBJ1-1	TRBV5-6	.	CASSFLGSTYTEAFF	TGTGCCAGCAGCTTCCTGGGCAGTACATACACTGAAGCTTTCTTT
.	TRBJ2-1	TRBV7-2	TRBD2	CASSPTSGEQFF	TGTGCCAGCAGTCCGACTAGCGGGGAGCAGTTCTTC
.	TRBJ1-2	TRBV2	.	CASSEAAGNYGYTF	TGTGCCAGCAGTGAAGCTGCAGGGAACTATGGCTACACCTTC
few	TRBJ2-5	TRBV11-3	.	CASSLSSETQYF	TGTGCCAGCAGCTTAAGTTCGGAGACCCAGTACTTC
few	TRBJ2-3	TRBV7-8	TRBD2	CASSSAGVDTQYF	TGTGCCAGCAGCTCCGCGGGGGTCGATACGCAGTATTTT
.	TRBJ1-1	TRBV11-3	TRBD1	CASSQGQYTEAFF	TGTGCCAGCAGCCAGGGACAGTACACTGAAGCTTTCTTT
.	TRBJ2-1	TRBV9	.	CASSVDGRGAEQFF	TGTGCCAGCAGCGTCGATGGAAGGGGCGCTGAGCAGTTCTTC
.	TRBJ2-7	TRBV2	.	CASKRDRTYEQYF	TGTGCCAGCAAGAGGGACCGAACCTACGAGCAGTACTTC
few	TRBJ2-1	TRBV14	TRBD1	CASSQTRGPGDEQFF	TGTGCCAGCAGCCAAACCAGGGGGCCGGGCGATGAGCAGTTCTTC
few	TRBJ2-3	TRBV6-6	TRBD2	CASRRGGGFPTDTQYF	TGTGCCAGCAGGAGGGGCGGGGGGTTCCCCACAGATACGCAGTATTTT
.	TRBJ2-1	TRBV30	.	CAWSGVRSSYNEQFF	TGTGCCTGGAGTGGGGTAAGAAGCTCCTACAATGAGCAGTTCTTC
few	TRBJ2-5	TRBV11-2	.	CASSPTGPGETQYF	TGTGCCAGCAGCCCCACAGGACCGGGAGAGACCCAGTACTTC
few	TRBJ2-3	TRBV19	TRBD2	CASSSGLAGGNHISDTQYF	TGTGCCAGTAGTAGTGGACTAGCGGGGGGTAACCACATCTCGGATACGCAGTATTTT
.	TRBJ2-5	TRBV18	.	CASSPSTGETQYF	TGTGCCAGCTCACCATCGACAGGAGAGACCCAGTACTTC
few	TRBJ2-7	TRBV7-2	TRBD1	CASSLRTGASSYEQYF	TGTGCCAGCAGCCTTAGGACAGGGGCAAGCTCCTACGAGCAGTACTTC
.	TRBJ2-4	TRBV9	.	CASSAHPSGDGNIQYF	TGTGCCAGCAGCGCCCACCCCTCGGGGGACGGAAACATTCAGTACTTC
.	TRBJ2-1	TRBV7-9	.	CASSIDTASSYNEQFF	TGTGCCAGCAGCATAGACACGGCCAGCTCCTACAATGAGCAGTTCTTC
few	TRBJ2-2	TRBV29-1	TRBD2	CSVVSGGYTGELFF	TGCAGCGTTGTCAGCGGGGGATACACCGGGGAGCTGTTTTTT
few	TRBJ1-2	TRBV7-2	.	CASSLVAGANYGYTF	TGTGCCAGCAGCTTAGTGGCAGGGGCTAACTATGGCTACACCTTC
few	TRBJ1-2	TRBV5-1	TRBD1	CASSFGQGQGYGYTF	TGCGCCAGCAGCTTCGGACAGGGGCAAGGTTATGGCTACACCTTC
.	TRBJ2-2	TRBV27	.	CASSPRGSPTGELFF	TGTGCCAGCAGTCCCCGGGGCAGCCCCACCGGGGAGCTGTTTTTT
.	TRBJ2-5	TRBV5-1	TRBD2	CASSSSRLAGQETQYF	TGCGCCAGCAGCTCAAGTAGACTAGCGGGTCAAGAGACCCAGTACTTC
.	TRBJ1-4	TRBV5-6	TRBD1	CASSLDRGPTNEKLFF	TGTGCCAGCAGCTTGGACAGGGGGCCAACTAATGAAAAACTGTTTTTT
few	TRBJ2-6	TRBV30	.	CAWSVRASGANVLTF	TGTGCCTGGAGTGTACGAGCCTCTGGGGCCAACGTCCTGACTTTC
.	TRBJ2-7	TRBV11-2	.	CASSLEGSGSYEQYF	TGTGCCAGCAGCTTAGAAGGGAGCGGCTCCTACGAGCAGTACTTC
.	TRBJ2-2	TRBV18	.	CASSPLSGGNTGELFF	TGTGCCAGCTCACCCCTGTCTGGGGGAAACACCGGGGAGCTGTTTTTT
.	TRBJ2-7	TRBV7-9	.	CASSSRTVAYEQYF	TGTGCCAGCAGCTCTCGGACAGTAGCCTACGAGCAGTACTTC
few	TRBJ1-5	TRBV18	.	CASSPTETNQPQHF	TGTGCCAGCTCACCGACGGAGACCAATCAGCCCCAGCATTTT
.	TRBJ2-1	TRBV7-9	.	CADGSSYNEQFF	TGTGCTGACGGGAGCTCCTACAATGAGCAGTTCTTC
.	TRBJ2-7	TRBV20-1	.	CSARDLTRRYF	TGCAGTGCTAGAGATCTAACACGGCGGTACTTC
.	TRBJ1-1	TRBV20-1	.	CSARVVPEAFF	TGCAGTGCTAGAGTTGTCCCTGAAGCTTTCTTT